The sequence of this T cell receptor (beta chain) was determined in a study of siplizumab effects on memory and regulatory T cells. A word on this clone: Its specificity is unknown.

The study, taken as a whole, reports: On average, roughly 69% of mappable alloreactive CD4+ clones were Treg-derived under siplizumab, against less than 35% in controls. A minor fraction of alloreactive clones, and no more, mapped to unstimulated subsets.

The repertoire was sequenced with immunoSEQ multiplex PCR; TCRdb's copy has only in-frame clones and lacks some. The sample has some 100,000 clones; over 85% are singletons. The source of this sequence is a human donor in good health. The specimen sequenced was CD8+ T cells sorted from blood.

CDR3 loop: CASSTRLAEPYNEQFF. The DNA for the CDR3 is TGTGCCAGCAGCACACGACTAGCGGAGCCCTACAATGAGCAGTTCTTC. The chain carries TRBV5-4 and TRBJ2-1; 9 bases line up with TRBD2. Germline CDR1 reads SGHNT; CDR2 reads YYREEE (reference sequence). The CDR3 covers 16 residues. V gave up 4 bases and J gave up 2 bases; unmatched junction bases: 7.